This is a list of T cell receptor beta chains from one sample in a study of blood T cell repertoires in COVID-19. Sequenced by immunoSEQ multiplex PCR; TCRdb stores in-frame clones only, minus some. The sample has under 300,000 clones, 83% seen once. The sample consisted of peripheral blood. Source of these receptors: a woman between 45 and 60 years old who had recovered from COVID-19. CDR3s include the opening cysteine and the closing phenylalanine or tryptophan. D genes are given only for firm matches. Rows may omit the clone size; those that give it use once, few, many or a size class.

CDR3nt	CDR3aa	v_gene	d_gene	j_gene	abundance
TGTGCCAGCAGTGACTCGAATTATCGGGTCCCGGCGAGGGCGAACACCGGGGAGCTGTTTTTT	CASSDSNYRVPARANTGELFF	TRBV6-4	NA	TRBJ2-2	many
TGTGCCAGCAGCAAATCAGACAGGTCTTATTCCTACGAGCAGTACTTC	CASSKSDRSYSYEQYF	TRBV21-1	NA	TRBJ2-7	NA
TGTGCCACCAGCAGATCGACAGGCTCTACGACCACCTCTGGAAACACCATATATTTT	CATSRSTGSTTTSGNTIYF	TRBV15	NA	TRBJ1-3	NA
TGTGCCAGCAGTTATAGGGGCCAAGAGACCCAGTACTTC	CASSYRGQETQYF	TRBV6-2/TRBV6-3	NA	TRBJ2-5	NA
TGTGCCAGCAGCCCCTCCATAGCGGGAAACACAGATACGCAGTATTTT	CASSPSIAGNTDTQYF	TRBV9	TRBD2	TRBJ2-3	NA
TGTGCCAGCAGCAAAATAATCAATAGGACTAGCGGGAGATCAGATACGCAGTATTTT	CASSKIINRTSGRSDTQYF	TRBV21-1	NA	TRBJ2-3	NA
TGTGCCAGCAGCATACTTAGACTAGCGGGGGGCCCCGGGGAGCTGTTTTTT	CASSILRLAGGPGELFF	TRBV6-4	TRBD2	TRBJ2-2	NA
TGTGCCAGCAGCCAGGGCTGGTTGTTGGGAGGGAACACCGGGGAGCTGTTTTTT	CASSQGWLLGGNTGELFF	TRBV4-2	NA	TRBJ2-2	NA
TGTGCCAGCTCAGCTTCCGGGACACGCAACAATGAGCAGTTCTTC	CASSASGTRNNEQFF	TRBV18	NA	TRBJ2-1	NA
TGTGCCACCAGTGATCCAGGGGGACCGCCGCATTTT	CATSDPGGPPHF	TRBV24-1	TRBD1	TRBJ1-5	NA
TGTGCCAGCGTACAGCCCGGCAACTATGGCTACACCTTC	CASVQPGNYGYTF	TRBV6-5	NA	TRBJ1-2	NA
TGTGCCTGCTCAATACAGGGGGCGGGTCAGCCCCAGCATTTT	CACSIQGAGQPQHF	TRBV30	TRBD1	TRBJ1-5	few
TGTGCCAGCAGCTTAAAGATCCCACCAAGCCAAGCTTTCTTT	CASSLKIPPSQAFF	TRBV7-2	NA	TRBJ1-1	NA
TGTGCCAGCATCGAAGGCGGGACAGGGAACGCCGGGGAGCTGTTTTTT	CASIEGGTGNAGELFF	TRBV28	TRBD1	TRBJ2-2	few
TGTGCCAGCAGCTCAGACATGAAGAATTCACCCCTCCACTTT	CASSSDMKNSPLHF	TRBV5-6	NA	TRBJ1-6	NA
TGTGCCACCAGTCGAACAGGCAGCTCTGGGGCCAACGTCCTGACTTTC	CATSRTGSSGANVLTF	TRBV24-1	NA	TRBJ2-6	NA
TGTGCCAGCAGTTACACCGGGACTAGCGGGAGCGAGCAGTACTTC	CASSYTGTSGSEQYF	TRBV27	TRBD2	TRBJ2-7	NA
TGTGCCAGCAGCCAGACGGGGGGGTACTATGGCTACACCTTC	CASSQTGGYYGYTF	TRBV3-1/TRBV3-2	NA	TRBJ1-2	NA
TGTGCCAGCAGTGAGACTAGCGGGAGATTTTACAATGAGCAGTTCTTC	CASSETSGRFYNEQFF	TRBV25-1	TRBD2	TRBJ2-1	once
TGTGCCATCAGTGACGGGTCTGGTAATTCACCCCTCCACTTT	CAISDGSGNSPLHF	TRBV10-3	NA	TRBJ1-6	few
TGTGCCAGCACCGCTTACGGGACAGGGGGCACTGAAGCTTTCTTT	CASTAYGTGGTEAFF	TRBV5-5	TRBD1	TRBJ1-1	NA
TGCGCCAGCAGCCAAGATACCGAGGTCAGGGGGAACACTGAAGCTTTCTTT	CASSQDTEVRGNTEAFF	TRBV4-3	NA	TRBJ1-1	NA
TGTGCCAGCAGTGTGGAGTACTCTGGAAACACCATATATTTT	CASSVEYSGNTIYF	TRBV2	NA	TRBJ1-3	NA
TGTGCCAGCAGTCCTCCTAGCGGCACCCGTAATGAGCAGTTCTTC	CASSPPSGTRNEQFF	TRBV28	TRBD2	TRBJ2-1	NA
TGCGCCAGCAGCCCCGCACTCCGGACAGTCAAAGTCCCCGGGGAGCTGTTTTTT	CASSPALRTVKVPGELFF	TRBV5-1	NA	TRBJ2-2	NA
TGCGCCAGCAGCCCTTTTGCGGGGGGCGGCGCAGATACGCAGTATTTT	CASSPFAGGGADTQYF	TRBV5-1	TRBD2	TRBJ2-3	NA
TGTGCCAGCAGCTTAGCGTTCAGTCCCTCTGGAAACACCATATATTTT	CASSLAFSPSGNTIYF	TRBV7-8	NA	TRBJ1-3	NA
TGCGCCAGCAGCCAAGAATGGGGGGGGCGCGGCTATGGCTACACCTTC	CASSQEWGGRGYGYTF	TRBV4-3	NA	TRBJ1-2	once
TGTGCCAGCAGTTACTCTCGGACAGGGGTAATCAGGGAGCTGTTTTTT	CASSYSRTGVIRELFF	TRBV6-2/TRBV6-3	TRBD1	TRBJ2-2	once
TGTGCCAGCAGGGGAGAAGGCTACACCTTC	CASRGEGYTF	TRBV6-5	NA	TRBJ1-2	NA